The rows below give T cell receptor beta chains drawn from one sample of a study of cytomegalovirus exposure and HLA in healthy donors. TCRdb keeps only in-frame clones here, not all; method: immunoSEQ multiplex PCR. This table has 120,000 or so clones, 8% to 11% appearing once. The sample consisted of PBMCs. The receptors here all came from a young woman in good health and CMV-seropositive. Both conserved end residues are part of each CDR3. The D gene is left open where the match is weak. Only part of the rows carry a size: once, few, many, or a class if the clone is expanded.

D: TRBD1; J: TRBJ2-7; V: TRBV6-6; size: few; DNA: TGTGCCAGCAGTTCCAATACCCGACAGGGGGCCTACGAGCAGTACTTC; CDR3: CASSSNTRQGAYEQYF
D: -; J: TRBJ2-7; V: TRBV30; size: -; DNA: TGTGCCTGGAGTGTAGGTCCAGGGGGGTACGAGCAGTACTTC; CDR3: CAWSVGPGGYEQYF
D: -; J: TRBJ2-1; V: TRBV6-1; size: few; DNA: TGTGCCAGCAGTTCTGACAGTCCCAATGAGCAGTTCTTC; CDR3: CASSSDSPNEQFF
D: TRBD1; J: TRBJ2-5; V: TRBV11-1; size: -; DNA: TGTGCCAGCAGTTCCCGGGACAGGGAAAAGACCCAGTACTTC; CDR3: CASSSRDREKTQYF
D: TRBD1; J: TRBJ1-3; V: TRBV28; size: few; DNA: TGTGCCAGCAGTCCGGACAGGGTGAACACCATATATTTT; CDR3: CASSPDRVNTIYF
D: -; J: TRBJ1-5; V: TRBV18; size: -; DNA: TGTGCCAGCTCACCACCGACAACACGGGGTCAGCCCCAGCATTTT; CDR3: CASSPPTTRGQPQHF
D: -; J: TRBJ2-4; V: TRBV29-1; size: few; DNA: TGCAGCGTTGAAGATTTCGGGGGAACCGCCAAAAACATTCAGTACTTC; CDR3: CSVEDFGGTAKNIQYF
D: TRBD2; J: TRBJ2-1; V: TRBV27; size: few; DNA: TGTGCCAGCAGTTTATTGGGAGGGTCCTACAATGAGCAGTTCTTC; CDR3: CASSLLGGSYNEQFF
D: -; J: TRBJ1-2; V: TRBV5-4; size: -; DNA: TGTGCCAGCAGCTTGGGTGGGCCCGGCGTATATGGCTACACCTTC; CDR3: CASSLGGPGVYGYTF
D: TRBD2; J: TRBJ2-3; V: TRBV9; size: -; DNA: TGTGCCAGCAGCCCAGGCCTAGCGGTCACAGATACGCAGTATTTT; CDR3: CASSPGLAVTDTQYF
D: -; J: TRBJ1-1; V: TRBV6-1; size: -; DNA: TGTGCCAGCATCGTTCCCCGGCGGGCTTTCTTT; CDR3: CASIVPRRAFF